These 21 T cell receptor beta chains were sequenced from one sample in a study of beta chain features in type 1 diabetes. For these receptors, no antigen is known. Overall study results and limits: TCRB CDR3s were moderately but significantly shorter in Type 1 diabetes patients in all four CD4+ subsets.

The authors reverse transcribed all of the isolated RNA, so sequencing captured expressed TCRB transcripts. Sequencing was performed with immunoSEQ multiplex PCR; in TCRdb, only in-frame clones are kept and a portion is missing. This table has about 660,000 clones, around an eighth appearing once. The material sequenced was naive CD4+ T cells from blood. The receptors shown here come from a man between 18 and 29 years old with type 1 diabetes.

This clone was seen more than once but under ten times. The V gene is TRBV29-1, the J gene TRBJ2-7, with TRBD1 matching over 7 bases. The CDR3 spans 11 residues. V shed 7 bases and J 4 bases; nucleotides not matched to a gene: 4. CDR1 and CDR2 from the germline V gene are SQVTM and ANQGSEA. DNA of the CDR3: TGCAGCGGACTCAGGGGGTACGAGCAGTACTTC. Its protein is CSGLRGYEQYF.

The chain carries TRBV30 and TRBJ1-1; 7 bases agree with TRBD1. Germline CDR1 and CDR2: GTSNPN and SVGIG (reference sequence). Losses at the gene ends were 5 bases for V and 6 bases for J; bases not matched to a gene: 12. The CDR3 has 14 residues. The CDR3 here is CAWANRGRVSEAFF. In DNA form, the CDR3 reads TGTGCCTGGGCAAACAGGGGAAGAGTCTCTGAAGCTTTCTTT.

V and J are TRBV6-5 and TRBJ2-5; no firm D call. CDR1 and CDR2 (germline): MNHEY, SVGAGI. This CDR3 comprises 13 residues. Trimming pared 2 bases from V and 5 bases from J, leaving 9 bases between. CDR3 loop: CASSYNWWETQYF. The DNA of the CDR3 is TGTGCCAGCAGTTACAATTGGTGGGAGACCCAGTACTTC.

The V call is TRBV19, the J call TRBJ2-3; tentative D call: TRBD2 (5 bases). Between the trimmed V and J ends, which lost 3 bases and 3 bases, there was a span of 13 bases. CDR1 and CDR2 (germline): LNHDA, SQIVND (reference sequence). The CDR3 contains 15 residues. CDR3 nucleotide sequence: TGTGCCAGTAGTATTGGAGGTCAAGTTACAGATACGCAGTATTTT. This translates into CASSIGGQVTDTQYF.

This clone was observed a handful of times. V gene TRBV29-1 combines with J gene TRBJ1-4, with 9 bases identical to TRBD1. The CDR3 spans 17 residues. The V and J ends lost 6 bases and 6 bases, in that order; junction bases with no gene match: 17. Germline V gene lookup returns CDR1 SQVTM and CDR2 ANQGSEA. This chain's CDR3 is CSVRGGTGNQGYEKLFF. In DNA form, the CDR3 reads TGCAGCGTCCGGGGGGGGACAGGGAACCAAGGTTATGAAAAACTGTTTTTT.

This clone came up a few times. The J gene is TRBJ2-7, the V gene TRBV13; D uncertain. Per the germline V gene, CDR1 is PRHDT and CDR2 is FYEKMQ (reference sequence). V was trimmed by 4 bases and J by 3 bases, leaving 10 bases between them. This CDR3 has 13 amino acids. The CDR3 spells CASSSKIGYEQYF. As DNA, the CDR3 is TGTGCCAGCAGCTCCAAGATAGGCTACGAGCAGTACTTC. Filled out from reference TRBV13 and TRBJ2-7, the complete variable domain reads AAGVIQSPRHLIKEKRETATLKCYPIPRHDTVYWYQQGPGQDPQFLISFYEKMQSDKGSIPDRFSAQQFSDYHSELNMSSLELGDSALYFCASSSKIGYEQYFGPGTRLTVT.

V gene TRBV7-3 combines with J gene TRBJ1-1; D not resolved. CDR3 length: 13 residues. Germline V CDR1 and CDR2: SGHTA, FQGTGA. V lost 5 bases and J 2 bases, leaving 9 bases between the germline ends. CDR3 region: CASSKDGNTEAFF. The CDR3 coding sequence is TGTGCCAGCAGCAAGGACGGTAACACTGAAGCTTTCTTT.

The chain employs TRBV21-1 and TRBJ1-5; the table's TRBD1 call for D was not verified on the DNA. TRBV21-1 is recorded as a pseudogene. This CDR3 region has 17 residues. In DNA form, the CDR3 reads TGTGCCAGCAGCAAAGGGGAAATCGACAGGAAAAATCAGCCCCAGCATTTT. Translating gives CASSKGEIDRKNQPQHF.

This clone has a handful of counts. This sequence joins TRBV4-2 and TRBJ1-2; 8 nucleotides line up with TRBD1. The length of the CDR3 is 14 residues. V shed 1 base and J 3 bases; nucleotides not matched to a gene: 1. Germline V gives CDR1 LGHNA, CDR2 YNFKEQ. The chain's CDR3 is CASSQGQGHYGYTF. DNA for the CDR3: TGTGCCAGCAGCCAAGGACAGGGGCACTATGGCTACACCTTC.

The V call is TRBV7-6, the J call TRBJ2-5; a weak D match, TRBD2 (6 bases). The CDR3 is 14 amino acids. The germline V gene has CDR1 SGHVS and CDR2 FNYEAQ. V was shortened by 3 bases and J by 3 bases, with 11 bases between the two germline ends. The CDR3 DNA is TGTGCCAGCAGCTTCGGGGGTGGGGAAGAGACCCAGTACTTC. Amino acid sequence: CASSFGGGEETQYF.

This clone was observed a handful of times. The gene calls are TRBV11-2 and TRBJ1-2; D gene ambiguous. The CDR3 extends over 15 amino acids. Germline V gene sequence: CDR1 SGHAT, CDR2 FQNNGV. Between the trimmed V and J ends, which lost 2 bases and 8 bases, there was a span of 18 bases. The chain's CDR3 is CASSLMRTPGSGYTF. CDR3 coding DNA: TGTGCCAGCAGCTTAATGAGGACCCCCGGGAGCGGCTACACCTTC.

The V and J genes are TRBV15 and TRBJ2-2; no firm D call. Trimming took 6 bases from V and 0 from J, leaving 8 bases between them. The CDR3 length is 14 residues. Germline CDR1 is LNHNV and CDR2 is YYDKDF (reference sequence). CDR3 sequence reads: CATRTGANTGELFF. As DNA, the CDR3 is TGTGCCACCAGAACTGGCGCGAACACCGGGGAGCTGTTTTTT. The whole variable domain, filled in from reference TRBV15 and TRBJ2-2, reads DAMVIQNPRYQVTQFGKPVTLSCSQTLNHNVMYWYQQKSSQAPKLLFHYYDKDFNNEADTPDNFQSRRPNTSFCFLDIRSPGLGDTAMYLCATRTGANTGELFFGEGSRLTVL.

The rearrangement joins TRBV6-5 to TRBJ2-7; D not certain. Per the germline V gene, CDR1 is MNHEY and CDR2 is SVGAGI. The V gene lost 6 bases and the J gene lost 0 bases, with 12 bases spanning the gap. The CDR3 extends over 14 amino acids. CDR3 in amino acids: CASRTQLNSYEQYF. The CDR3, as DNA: TGTGCCAGCAGGACACAGCTAAACTCCTACGAGCAGTACTTC.

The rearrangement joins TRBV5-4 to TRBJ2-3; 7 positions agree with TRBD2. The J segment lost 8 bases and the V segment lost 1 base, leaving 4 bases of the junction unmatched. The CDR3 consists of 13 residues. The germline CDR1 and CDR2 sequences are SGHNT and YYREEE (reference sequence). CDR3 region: CASSLSSGGTQYF. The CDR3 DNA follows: TGTGCCAGCAGCTTGTCTAGCGGAGGTACGCAGTATTTT. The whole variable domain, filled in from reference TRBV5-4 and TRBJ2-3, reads ETGVTQSPTHLIKTRGQQVTLRCSSQSGHNTVSWYQQALGQGPQFIFQYYREEENGRGNFPPRFSGLQFPNYSSELNVNALELDDSALYLCASSLSSGGTQYFGPGTRLTVL.

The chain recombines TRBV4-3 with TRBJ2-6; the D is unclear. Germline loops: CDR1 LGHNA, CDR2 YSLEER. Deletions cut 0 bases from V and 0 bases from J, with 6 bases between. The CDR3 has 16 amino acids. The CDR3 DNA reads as TGCGCCAGCAGCCAAGAAATCCCCTCTGGGGCCAACGTCCTGACTTTC. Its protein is CASSQEIPSGANVLTF.

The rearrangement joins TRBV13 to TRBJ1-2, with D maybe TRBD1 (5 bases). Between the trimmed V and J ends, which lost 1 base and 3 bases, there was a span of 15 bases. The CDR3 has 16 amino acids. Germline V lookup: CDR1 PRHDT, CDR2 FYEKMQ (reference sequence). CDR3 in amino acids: CASSLVGLARYYGYTF. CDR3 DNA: TGTGCCAGCAGCTTAGTGGGGCTAGCTCGGTACTATGGCTACACCTTC.

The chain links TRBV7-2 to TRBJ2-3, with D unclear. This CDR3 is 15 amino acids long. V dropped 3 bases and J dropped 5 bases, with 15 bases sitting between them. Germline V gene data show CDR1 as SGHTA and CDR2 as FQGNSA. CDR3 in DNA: TGTGCCAGCAGCTTGGTCTGGTCCGCGATAGATACGCAGTATTTT. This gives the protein CASSLVWSAIDTQYF. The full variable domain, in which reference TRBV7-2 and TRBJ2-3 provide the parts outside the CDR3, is GAGVSQSPSNKVTEKGKDVELRCDPISGHTALYWYRQSLGQGLEFLIYFQGNSAPDKSGLPSDRFSAERTGGSVSTLTIQRTQQEDSAVYLCASSLVWSAIDTQYFGPGTRLTVL.

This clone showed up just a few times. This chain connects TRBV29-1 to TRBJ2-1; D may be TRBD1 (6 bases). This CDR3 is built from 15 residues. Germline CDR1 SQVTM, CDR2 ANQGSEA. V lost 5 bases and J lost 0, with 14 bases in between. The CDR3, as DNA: TGCAGCGTTCTTGGACAGCCCAGCTCCTACAATGAGCAGTTCTTC. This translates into CSVLGQPSSYNEQFF.

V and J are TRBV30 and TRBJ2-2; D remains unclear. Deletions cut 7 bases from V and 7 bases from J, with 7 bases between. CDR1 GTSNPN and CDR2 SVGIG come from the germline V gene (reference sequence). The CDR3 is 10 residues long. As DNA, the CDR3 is TGTGCCTCTGGCGGCGGGGAGCTGTTTTTT. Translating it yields CASGGGELFF.

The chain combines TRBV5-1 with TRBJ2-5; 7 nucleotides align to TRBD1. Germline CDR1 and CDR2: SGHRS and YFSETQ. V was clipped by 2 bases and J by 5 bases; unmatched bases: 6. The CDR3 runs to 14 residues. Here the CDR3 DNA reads TGCGCCAGCAGCTTCGGAACAGGGGAGGAGACCCAGTACTTC. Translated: CASSFGTGEETQYF.

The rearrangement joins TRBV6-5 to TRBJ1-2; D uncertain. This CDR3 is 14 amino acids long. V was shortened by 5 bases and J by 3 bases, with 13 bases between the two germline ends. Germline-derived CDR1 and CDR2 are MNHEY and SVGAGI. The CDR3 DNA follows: TGTGCCAGCAGTCCCGCCGGGGTTTACTATGGCTACACCTTC. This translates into CASSPAGVYYGYTF.